Each of the 25 T cell receptor beta chains below was sequenced from the same sample in a study of blood T cell repertoires in COVID-19. Repertoires were generated with immunoSEQ multiplex PCR, while TCRdb's copy carries only in-frame clones and drops some. The sample includes some 88,000 clones, 75% to 85% seen only once; the top ten take about a quarter. The specimen was peripheral blood. These receptors were obtained from a human donor in a cohort sampled during active COVID-19.

The chain employs TRBV6-1 and TRBJ2-1; 12 bases are shared with TRBD2. CDR1 is MNHNS, CDR2 SASEGT, per germline. This CDR3 is 15 amino acids long. The junction had 1 base not matched to a gene; V was cut back by 1 base and J by 6 bases. CDR3 DNA sequence: TGTGCCAGCAGTGAAGGGACTAGCGGGATCAATGAGCAGTTCTTC. Translating gives CASSEGTSGINEQFF.

This clone was found once. The rearrangement joins TRBV19 to TRBJ2-2; D may be TRBD1 (5 bases). Germline V gives CDR1 LNHDA, CDR2 SQIVND (reference sequence). V gave up 3 bases and J gave up 7 bases, with 12 bases separating them. The length of the CDR3 is 14 residues. As DNA, the CDR3 is TGTGCCAGTAGTATCCGGCAGGGCGGCGGGGAGCTGTTTTTT. It specifies CASSIRQGGGELFF.

This chain uses TRBV28 with TRBJ1-3; TRBD1 is a possible D gene (5 bases). CDR3 size: 14 residues. CDR1 MDHEN and CDR2 SYDVKM come from the germline V gene. V was clipped by 6 bases and J by 5 bases, with 14 bases between them. DNA for the CDR3: TGTGCCAGCAGGCCCGGGACTGCGCGAAACACCATATATTTT. It is translated as CASRPGTARNTIYF.

This clone appeared once. The chain combines TRBV13 with TRBJ2-5; tentatively, D is TRBD2 (6 bases). The germline CDR1 and CDR2 sequences are PRHDT and FYEKMQ (reference sequence). CDR3 length: 15 amino acids. V lost 5 bases to trimming and J lost 5 bases, with 18 bases between them. CDR3 bases: TGTGCCAGCAGCAAACGGGACTCCAGAGGTGAGACCCAGTACTTC. Translation gives CASSKRDSRGETQYF.

V usage is TRBV2 and J usage is TRBJ1-5, with D unresolved. The germline V gene encodes CDR1 SNHLY and CDR2 FYNNEI. The germline V and J ends were trimmed by 4 bases and 7 bases, with 8 bases remaining between them. This CDR3 comprises 12 residues. The CDR3 reads CASSGSAQPQHF. Here the CDR3 DNA reads TGTGCCAGCAGTGGCAGTGCCCAGCCCCAGCATTTT.

CDR3 residues: CASSRSAVDSGANVLTF. DNA for the CDR3: TGTGCCAGCAGCCGTAGTGCCGTAGATTCTGGGGCCAACGTCCTGACTTTC. V usage is TRBV7-8 and J usage is TRBJ2-6, with D unclear. Germline lookup yields CDR1 SGHVS and CDR2 FQNEAQ. Trimming removed 5 bases at V and 1 base at J, with 15 bases between. The CDR3 runs 17 residues.

The chain couples TRBV28 to TRBJ2-1; 10 bases agree with TRBD2. Germline CDR1 reads MDHEN; CDR2 reads SYDVKM. This CDR3 region has 15 residues. V shed 4 bases, J shed 0 bases, and the junction held 0 bases outside the gene matches. The CDR3 nucleotides read TGTGCCAGCAGTTCTAGCGGGAGCTCCTACAATGAGCAGTTCTTC. Protein sequence: CASSSSGSSYNEQFF.

The chain joins TRBV28 to TRBJ1-5, with D perhaps TRBD1 (6 bases). Germline V gene sequence: CDR1 MDHEN, CDR2 SYDVKM. V was clipped by 7 bases and J by 3 bases, with 7 bases between them. The CDR3 length is 12 residues. The DNA for the CDR3 is TGTGCCAGCACAGGGGTCAATCAGCCCCAGCATTTT. Amino acid sequence: CASTGVNQPQHF.

This chain connects TRBV21-1 to TRBJ2-7; TRBD2, the D gene given by the table, was not confirmed from the DNA. TRBV21-1 is reported as a pseudogene. This CDR3 is built from 13 residues. CDR3 sequence reads: CASSNRGGPTMDF. The CDR3 DNA reads as TGTGCCAGCAGCAACCGGGGGGGCCCGACGATGGACTTC.

The V and J genes are TRBV9 and TRBJ1-4; 7 bases fit TRBD1. The germline V gene encodes CDR1 SGDLS and CDR2 YYNGEE. The V segment lost 4 bases and the J segment 4 bases; nucleotides outside the gene matches: 10. The CDR3 is 16 residues long. In DNA, the CDR3 is TGTGCCAGCAGCCTCAGTCCGGACAGGCATAATGAAAAACTGTTTTTT. It encodes CASSLSPDRHNEKLFF.

The CDR3 loop reads CASSLALATSEQYF. In DNA form, the CDR3 reads TGTGCCAGCAGCTTAGCGCTAGCAACTTCCGAGCAGTACTTC. This rearrangement joins TRBV7-2 to TRBJ2-7; tentatively, D is TRBD2 (5 bases). This CDR3 has 14 residues. The ends were cut back, 0 bases at V and 6 bases at J, with 12 bases in the middle. CDR1 SGHTA and CDR2 FQGNSA come from the germline V gene.

The chain links TRBV28 to TRBJ2-1; a possible D gene is TRBD2 (6 bases). The V gene's germline CDR1 is MDHEN and CDR2 SYDVKM. The CDR3 is made up of 16 amino acids. Trimming cost V 0 bases and J 4 bases, with 13 bases left between them. CDR3: CASSLWVADRYNEQFF. The CDR3 bases are TGTGCCAGCAGTTTATGGGTAGCGGATAGGTACAATGAGCAGTTCTTC. The full variable domain, with the rest looked up from reference TRBV28 and TRBJ2-1, is DVKVTQSSRYLVKRTGEKVFLECVQDMDHENMFWYRQDPGLGLRLIYFSYDVKMKEKGDIPEGYSVSREKKERFSLILESASTNQTSMYLCASSLWVADRYNEQFFGPGTRLTVL.

The genes are TRBV13 and TRBJ2-1; perhaps TRBD2 as D (5 bases). V lost 9 bases, J lost 5 bases, and 20 bases lay in between. Per the germline V gene, CDR1 is PRHDT and CDR2 is FYEKMQ (reference sequence). This CDR3 has 15 amino acids. The CDR3 sequence: CASSKYGIENNEQFF. The CDR3, as DNA: TGTGCCAGTTCAAAGTACGGGATTGAGAACAATGAGCAGTTCTTC.

Remarks on this clone: Mismatch with germline at one junction end may stem from a read error. The genes are TRBV27 and TRBJ2-4; the D gene is possibly TRBD1 (5 bases). CDR1 and CDR2 (germline): MNHEY, SMNVEV (reference sequence). The CDR3 contains 16 residues. The CDR3 sequence is CASTQTATFAKNIQYF. In nucleotides, the CDR3 is TGTGCCAGCACCCAGACAGCCACGTTCGCCAAGAACATTCAGTACTTC.

The chain employs TRBV6-6 and TRBJ1-5; D is ambiguous. Per germline, CDR1 MNHNY and CDR2 SVGAGI (reference sequence). V lost 5 bases to trimming and J lost 5 bases, with 7 bases between them. The CDR3 is made up of 12 amino acids. CDR3: CASSPSYQPQHF. CDR3 coding DNA: TGTGCCAGCAGTCCTAGTTATCAGCCCCAGCATTTT.

The J gene is TRBJ1-1, the V gene TRBV5-6; D call uncertain. V lost 0 bases, J lost 2 bases, and 8 bases lay in between. Germline assignment: CDR1 SGHDT and CDR2 YYEEEE. CDR3 length: 14 amino acids. CDR3 in amino acids: CASSLGSHNTEAFF. In nucleotides, the CDR3 is TGTGCCAGCAGCTTGGGTTCACACAACACTGAAGCTTTCTTT.

The chain uses TRBV4-3 and TRBJ1-5; TRBD1 is a possible D gene (6 bases). This CDR3 spans 18 amino acids. V lost 0 bases and J 10 bases, leaving 25 bases between the germline ends. CDR1 and CDR2 from the germline V gene are LGHNA and YSLEER. CDR3: CASSQDRTGGGLAIPQHF. Written as DNA, the CDR3 is TGCGCCAGCAGCCAAGATAGGACGGGAGGGGGACTTGCGATACCCCAGCATTTT.

This clone was detected once. The chain recombines TRBV5-1 with TRBJ2-1, with 8 nucleotides matching TRBD2. CDR1 and CDR2 (germline): SGHRS, YFSETQ. V shed 5 bases, J shed 8 bases, and the junction held 15 bases outside the gene matches. The CDR3 totals 16 residues. CDR3 nucleotide sequence: TGCGCCAGCAGACGAACCCCGGGACTAGAAGCTTATGAGCAGTTCTTC. The encoded protein is CASRRTPGLEAYEQFF.

This rearrangement joins TRBV6-2 or TRBV6-3 to TRBJ2-2; 8 nucleotides align to TRBD2. V lost 0 bases to trimming and J lost 4 bases; unmatched junction nucleotides: 13. There are 19 residues in the CDR3. Germline CDR1 reads MNHEY; CDR2 reads SVGEGT. CDR3 sequence: CASSYSRPVREGPTGELFF. The CDR3, as DNA: TGTGCCAGCAGTTACTCGAGGCCAGTCCGGGAGGGCCCCACCGGGGAGCTGTTTTTT.

The rearrangement links TRBV19 to TRBJ2-7; D may be TRBD1 (6 bases). The CDR3 extends over 15 amino acids. The V end was cut by 5 bases, the J end by 0 bases, with 14 bases between. Germline CDR1 reads LNHDA; CDR2 reads SQIVND (reference sequence). The CDR3 bases are TGTGCCAGTAGTCAGGGACACAGCAGCTCCTACGAGCAGTACTTC. This sequence encodes CASSQGHSSSYEQYF.

The V and J genes are TRBV30 and TRBJ1-6, with TRBD1 matching over 7 bases. Germline V CDR1 and CDR2: GTSNPN, SVGIG (reference sequence). The CDR3 loop spans 13 amino acids. V was pared by 4 bases and J by 7 bases, with 4 bases of the junction left unmatched. The CDR3 nucleotides are TGTGCCTGGACAGGGGGTAGAAATTCACCCCTCCACTTT. It is translated as CAWTGGRNSPLHF.

This clone was recorded once. The chain joins TRBV5-1 to TRBJ2-3; TRBD2 aligns across 11 bases. Germline assignment: CDR1 SGHRS and CDR2 YFSETQ. The CDR3 runs to 15 residues. Trimming at V came to 2 bases and at J to 5 bases, leaving 4 bases not matched to a gene. The CDR3 here is CASSLLAGVEDTQYF. For the CDR3, the DNA is TGCGCCAGCAGCTTACTAGCGGGAGTTGAAGATACGCAGTATTTT.

The chain employs TRBV18 and TRBJ1-2; tentative D call: TRBD1 (5 bases). With 3 bases removed from V and 6 bases from J, the gap between germline ends came to 14 bases. The CDR3 sequence is 14 residues long. From germline, CDR1 is KGHSH and CDR2 LQKENI. The CDR3: CASSPERGTDGYTF. CDR3 DNA: TGTGCCAGCTCACCGGAGCGAGGGACTGATGGCTACACCTTC.

The chain has TRBV7-3 and TRBJ2-5, with a weak D call TRBD1 (6 bases). From germline, CDR1 is SGHTA and CDR2 FQGTGA. V lost 7 bases to trimming and J lost 4 bases, with 13 bases between them. The CDR3 contains 13 residues. The CDR3: CASTPSRGETQYF. Written as DNA, the CDR3 is TGTGCCAGCACCCCTAGCAGGGGAGAGACCCAGTACTTC.

This clone was observed once. The rearrangement links TRBV19 to TRBJ1-2; TRBD1 matches at 12 bases. This CDR3 region has 15 residues. The J segment lost 8 bases and the V segment lost 7 bases, leaving 11 bases of the junction unmatched. Germline CDR1 and CDR2: LNHDA and SQIVND (reference sequence). CDR3 coding DNA: TGTGCCAGTACCCGGCCGGGACAGGGGGCTGAAGGCTACACCTTC. Translation gives CASTRPGQGAEGYTF.